These T cell receptor beta chains were read from a single sample in a study of blood T cell repertoires in COVID-19. Repertoires were generated with immunoSEQ multiplex PCR, while TCRdb's copy carries only in-frame clones and drops some. The data show tens of thousands of clones, more than 80% seen once. The sequenced material came from peripheral blood. The receptor source for this set is a woman aged 60-75 years with acute or convalescent COVID-19. Both conserved end residues are part of each CDR3. A D gene is named only where the DNA matches it firmly. Not all rows give a size; the values are once, few, many and, for expanded clones, a class.

CASSLGQGSNSPLHF,TGTGCCAGCAGCTTGGGACAAGGCTCCAATTCACCCCTCCACTTT,TRBJ1-6,TRBV5-6,few,-
CASSKQGTHTDTQYF,TGTGCCAGCAGCAAGCAGGGGACCCACACAGATACGCAGTATTTT,TRBJ2-3,TRBV3-1/TRBV3-2,-,-
CASSEPGQGKVEQYF,TGTGCCAGCAGCGAACCGGGACAGGGGAAGGTCGAGCAGTACTTC,TRBJ2-7,TRBV27,-,TRBD1
CASSGIVSNEQFF,TGTGCCAGTAGTGGTATCGTTAGCAATGAGCAGTTCTTC,TRBJ2-1,TRBV19,-,-
CASRGQGPLMGANQPQHF,TGTGCCAGTAGAGGACAGGGACCACTGATGGGCGCCAATCAGCCCCAGCATTTT,TRBJ1-5,TRBV19,-,TRBD1
CASSLRDRGSDTQYF,TGCGCCAGCAGCCTCCGGGACAGGGGGTCGGATACGCAGTATTTT,TRBJ2-3,TRBV4-1,-,TRBD1
CAWSNSYNSPLHF,TGTGCCTGGAGTAACAGCTATAATTCACCCCTCCACTTT,TRBJ1-6,TRBV30,-,-
CASSRPGTGFQPQHF,TGTGCCAGCAGTCGCCCCGGGACAGGGTTTCAGCCCCAGCATTTT,TRBJ1-5,TRBV6-2/TRBV6-3,-,TRBD1
CASSLGTGGTEAFF,TGTGCCAGCAGCCTCGGGACCGGGGGCACTGAAGCTTTCTTT,TRBJ1-1,TRBV3-1/TRBV3-2,medium-sized,-
CASSQGGQPQHF,TGTGCCAGCAGCCAAGGAGGTCAGCCCCAGCATTTT,TRBJ1-5,TRBV4-2,once,-
CASTHGGADGYTF,TGTGCCAGCACCCACGGCGGAGCTGATGGCTACACCTTC,TRBJ1-2,TRBV12-3/TRBV12-4,-,-
CASSLTVSMNTEAFF,TGCGCCAGCAGCTTGACAGTATCTATGAACACTGAAGCTTTCTTT,TRBJ1-1,TRBV5-1,-,-
CSVEEALAGETQYF,TGCAGCGTTGAAGAGGCACTAGCGGGAGAGACCCAGTACTTC,TRBJ2-5,TRBV29-1,few,TRBD2
CASSITGGGSYNEQFF,TGTGCCAGTAGTATAACGGGCGGGGGGTCCTACAATGAGCAGTTCTTC,TRBJ2-1,TRBV19,-,TRBD2
CSASRQISGSYTF,TGCAGTGCTAGTAGACAGATTAGTGGAAGCTACACCTTC,TRBJ1-2,TRBV20-1,-,-
CSVKRQSSGELFF,TGCAGCGTTAAAAGACAGTCGTCCGGGGAGCTGTTTTTT,TRBJ2-2,TRBV29-1,-,-
CAISGGVNTEAFF,TGTGCCATCAGTGGAGGAGTGAACACTGAAGCTTTCTTT,TRBJ1-1,TRBV10-3,-,-
CASRPPGAGETQYF,TGTGCCAGCAGGCCCCCGGGAGCGGGAGAGACCCAGTACTTC,TRBJ2-5,TRBV6-5,-,-
CASSLGGWTDTQYF,TGTGCCAGCAGCTTAGGGGGCTGGACAGATACGCAGTATTTT,TRBJ2-3,TRBV11-2,-,-
CASRETSGGAYEQYF,TGCGCCAGCAGGGAAACTAGCGGGGGGGCATACGAGCAGTACTTC,TRBJ2-7,TRBV10-2,-,TRBD2
CSVAPTPLQEQYF,TGCAGCGTTGCACCGACTCCCCTACAAGAGCAGTACTTC,TRBJ2-7,TRBV29-1,-,-
CASSLELTPPTRGGYTF,TGTGCCAGCAGCTTGGAGCTGACCCCACCAACCCGGGGTGGCTACACCTTC,TRBJ1-2,TRBV5-6,-,-
CASSLAPVGLEFHEQFF,TGTGCCAGCAGCTTAGCGCCCGTGGGACTAGAGTTCCATGAGCAGTTCTTC,TRBJ2-1,TRBV7-6,-,TRBD2
CASKQGITNEKLFF,TGTGCCAGCAAACAGGGAATAACTAATGAAAAACTGTTTTTT,TRBJ1-4,TRBV6-5,few,-
CASSQEELDYGYTF,TGCGCCAGCAGCCAAGAGGAGTTAGACTATGGCTACACCTTC,TRBJ1-2,TRBV4-1,many,-
CASKKTTGTREEAFF,TGTGCCAGCAAGAAAACCACCGGGACACGAGAGGAAGCTTTCTTT,TRBJ1-1,TRBV6-5,-,-
CASSLAGNEKLFF,TGTGCCAGCAGCTTGGCGGGAAATGAAAAACTGTTTTTT,TRBJ1-4,TRBV5-4,-,-
CASSLVISGQGSSYEQYF,TGTGCCAGCAGCTTAGTGATTTCGGGACAGGGTAGCTCCTACGAGCAGTACTTC,TRBJ2-7,TRBV11-2,-,TRBD1
CASREGVGAYNSPLHF,TGCGCCAGCAGAGAGGGGGTTGGGGCCTATAATTCACCCCTCCACTTT,TRBJ1-6,TRBV5-1,-,-